This TCR beta chain appears in the sequencing data of a study of cytomegalovirus exposure and HLA in healthy donors. The study's findings and limits: Later findings reportedly placed an Asian-associated ancestry cluster below the approximately 670-donor mean for N-insertions. The majority of CMV-associated TCR beta chains were reported as apparently HLA-restricted in a later analysis.

The PCR had 60 Vbeta and 13 Jbeta primers. Using immunoSEQ multiplex PCR, the repertoire was profiled, and TCRdb retains in-frame clones only, with some absent. There are approximately 150,000 clones in the sample; over 60% occur only once, and over 2.5% lies in the top ten. In its sample, this clone was seen a few times. Antigen specificity is unknown. Germline V gene sequence: CDR1 SGHVS, CDR2 FNYEAQ. The CDR3 has 14 amino acids. Trimming shortened V by 5 bases and J by 9 bases, and 17 bases separated the two germline ends. This receptor was identified in a woman in her twenties or thirties in good health and CMV-seronegative. This chain uses TRBV7-6 with TRBJ2-4; weak D call: TRBD1 (8 bases). The specimen sequenced was PBMCs. DNA of the CDR3: TGTGCCAGCAGCCCGCCGGACAGGGAGGGCATTCAGTACTTC. Protein: CASSPPDREGIQYF. The full variable domain, its missing parts supplied by reference TRBV7-6 and TRBJ2-4, is GAGVSQSPRYKVTKRGQDVALRCDPISGHVSLYWYRQALGQGPEFLTYFNYEAQQDKSGLPNDRFSAERPEGSISTLTIQRTEQRDSAMYRCASSPPDREGIQYFGAGTRLSVL.